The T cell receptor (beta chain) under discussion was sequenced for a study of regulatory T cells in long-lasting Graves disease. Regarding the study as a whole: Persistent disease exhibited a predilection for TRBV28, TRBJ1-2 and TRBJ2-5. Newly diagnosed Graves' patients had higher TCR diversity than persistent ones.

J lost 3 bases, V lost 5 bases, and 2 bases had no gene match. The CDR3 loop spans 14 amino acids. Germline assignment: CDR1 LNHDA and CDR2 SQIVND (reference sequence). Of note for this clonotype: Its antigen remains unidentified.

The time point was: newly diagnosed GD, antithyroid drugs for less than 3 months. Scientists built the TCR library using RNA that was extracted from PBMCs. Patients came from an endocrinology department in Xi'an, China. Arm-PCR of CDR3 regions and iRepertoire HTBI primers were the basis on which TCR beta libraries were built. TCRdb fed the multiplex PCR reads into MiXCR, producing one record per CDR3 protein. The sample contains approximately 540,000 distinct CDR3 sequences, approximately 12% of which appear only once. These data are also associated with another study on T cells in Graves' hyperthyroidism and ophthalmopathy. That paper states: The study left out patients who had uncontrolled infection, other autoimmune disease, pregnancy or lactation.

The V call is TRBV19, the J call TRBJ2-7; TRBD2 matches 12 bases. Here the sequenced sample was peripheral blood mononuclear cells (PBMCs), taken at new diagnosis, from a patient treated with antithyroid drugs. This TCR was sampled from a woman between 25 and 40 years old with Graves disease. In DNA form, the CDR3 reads TGTGCCAGTAGTCGGACTAGCGGGATCTACGAGCAGTACTTC. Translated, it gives CASSRTSGIYEQYF. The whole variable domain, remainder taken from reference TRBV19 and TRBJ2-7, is DGGITQSPKYLFRKEGQNVTLSCEQNLNHDAMYWYRQDPGQGLRLIYYSQIVNDFQKGDIAEGYSVSREKKESFPLTVTSAQKNPTAFYLCASSRTSGIYEQYFGPGTRLTVT.